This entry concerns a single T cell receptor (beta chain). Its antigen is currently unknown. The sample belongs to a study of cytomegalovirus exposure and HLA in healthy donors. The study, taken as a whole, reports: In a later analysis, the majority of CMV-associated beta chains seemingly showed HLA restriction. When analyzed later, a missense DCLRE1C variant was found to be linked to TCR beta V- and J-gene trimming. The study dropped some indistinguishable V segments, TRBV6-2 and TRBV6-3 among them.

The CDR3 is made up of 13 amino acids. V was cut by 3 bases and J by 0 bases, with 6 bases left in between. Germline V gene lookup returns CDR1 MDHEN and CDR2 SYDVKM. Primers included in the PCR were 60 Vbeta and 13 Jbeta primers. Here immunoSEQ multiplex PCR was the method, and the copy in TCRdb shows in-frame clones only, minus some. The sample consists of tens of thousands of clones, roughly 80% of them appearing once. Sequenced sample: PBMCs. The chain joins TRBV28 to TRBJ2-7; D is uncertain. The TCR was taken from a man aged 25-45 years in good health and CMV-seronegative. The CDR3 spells CASSFGSSYEQYF. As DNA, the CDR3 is TGTGCCAGCAGTTTCGGGTCCTCCTACGAGCAGTACTTC.